One sample yielded the 2 T cell receptor beta chains listed below, sequenced in a study of T-cell reconstitution after alpha-beta-depleted transplantation in children (dated by TCRdb to 2016 to 2017). Taken with the paper, the label for treatment or condition translates to: allogeneic hematopoietic cell transplantation with graft depleted of TCRalphabeta T cells and CD19 B cells. Library construction relied on PCR. TCRdb records Illumina HiSeq 2500 as the sequencer. TCR libraries were prepared with molecular barcoding, using unique molecular identifiers to normalize TCRbeta repertoire quantification. TCRdb itself trimmed the public reads at Q25 with fastp, ran MiXCR and retained productive beta chains. One record per CDR3 amino acid sequence lists the most common genes and DNA. The sample table records hundreds of thousands of distinct CDR3 sequences; 10% to 15% of these occur just once. The ten largest account for 0.79% of the sample.

Sequenced here: PBMCs, sampled before TCRalphabeta/CD19-depleted stem cell transplant. These receptor sequences come from a girl aged 2 to 9 with congenital amegakaryocytic thrombocytopenia, due to receive a stem cell transplant.

This clonotype was recorded at least ten times. The V and J genes are TRBV6-5 and TRBJ2-2; D is possibly TRBD1 or TRBD2 (5 bases each). The ends were cut back, 0 bases at V and 6 bases at J, with 14 bases in the middle. Germline V gene data show CDR1 as MNHEY and CDR2 as SVGAGI. The CDR3 consists of 16 residues. The chain's CDR3 is CASSYSKITGPGELFF. CDR3 DNA: TGTGCCAGCAGTTACTCGAAGATAACGGGACCCGGGGAGCTGTTTTTT.

This clonotype showed up many times. The chain joins TRBV5-6 to TRBJ2-7; TRBD2 aligns across 11 bases. The CDR3 consists of 16 residues. The V gene end was trimmed by 4 bases and the J gene end by 6 bases; junction bases not matched to a gene: 12. Germline-derived CDR1 and CDR2 are SGHDT and YYEEEE. CDR3 loop: CASSIWTSGLGSEQYF. For the CDR3, the DNA is TGTGCCAGCAGCATTTGGACTAGCGGGTTAGGTTCCGAGCAGTACTTC. Based on the CDR3 plus reference TRBV5-6 and TRBJ2-7, the full variable domain is DAGVTQSPTHLIKTRGQQVTLRCSPKSGHDTVSWYQQALGQGPQFIFQYYEEEERQRGNFPDRFSGHQFPNYSSELNVNALLLGDSALYLCASSIWTSGLGSEQYFGPGTRLTVT.